This T cell receptor beta chain was recorded in a study of spatial heterogeneity in lung cancer. Study-wide background: Detection of beta-chain sequences consistently exceeded that of alpha-chain sequences.

Time point described: blood at routine non-recurrence follow-up after resection. Whole RNA from tumor, nontumor lung or frozen PBMC was sequenced unsorted. Individual TCR cDNA molecules each bore their own unique molecular identifier. MiXCR was run by TCRdb on the 5' RACE reads, yielding one entry per CDR3 protein. Altogether around 110,000 distinct CDR3 sequences are present, 12% being singletons, with the ten largest covering about 15%. Study-level results: At tumor resection, ubiquitous expanded TCRs were detected in blood more often than later.

This CDR3 region has 13 residues. Germline-derived CDR1 and CDR2 are MNHEY and SVGEGT. V trimming: 6 bases; J trimming: 5 bases; junction bases outside the gene matches: 4. Concerning this clonotype: The target antigen is unknown. A read error is possible here, since a much larger clone lies one base away.

This TCR was recovered from a male donor with early-stage non-small cell lung cancer. This specimen consisted of PBMCs, obtained at follow-up. J is TRBJ2-7 and V is TRBV6-2 or TRBV6-3, with 10 positions matching TRBD2. DNA for the CDR3: TGTGCCAGCAGACTAGCGGGGTCCCACGAGCAGTACTTC. This sequence encodes CASRLAGSHEQYF.